Reported below is one TCR beta chain. CDR3 length: 11 amino acids. Germline-derived CDR1 and CDR2 are DFQATT and SNEGSKA (reference sequence). Trimming left V 6 bases short and J 6 bases short, with 8 bases between. The data belong to a study of human thymus T cells. Method: immunoSEQ multiplex PCR; TCRdb's copy keeps in-frame clones and lacks some. The data show roughly 77,000 clones, roughly 95% seen once. Surgeons resected thymus tissue during corrective heart surgery. This clonotype was sampled from a girl under three years old with a congenital heart defect but otherwise immunologically healthy. The chain couples TRBV20-1 to TRBJ2-2, with D unresolved. The sample taken for sequencing was thymus tissue. In nucleotides, the CDR3 is TGCAGTGCCACCGGAGCCGGGGAGCTGTTTTTT. Its translation is CSATGAGELFF.